The 5 T cell receptor beta chains in this list originate from one sample, sequenced in a study of response to subunit inactivated influenza vaccine. TCRdb ran MiXCR on the RT-PCR reads and lists one entry per CDR3 protein. The table has roughly 630,000 distinct CDR3 sequences, approximately 15% seen once. Sequenced material: PBMCs from blood, taken 14 to 15 days before vaccination. These receptors were obtained from a man aged 45-65 years who received an inactivated influenza vaccine.

The chain links TRBV20-1 to TRBJ2-2, with TRBD2 matching over 9 bases. Germline lookup yields CDR1 DFQATT and CDR2 SNEGSKA (reference sequence). Losses at the gene ends were 3 bases for V and 2 bases for J; bases not matched to a gene: 7. The CDR3 sequence is 16 residues long. CDR3 in DNA: TGCAGTGCTAGCGACGCGGGAGGGATTAACACCGGGGAGCTGTTTTTT. This codes for CSASDAGGINTGELFF.

V usage is TRBV14 and J usage is TRBJ2-1, with TRBD2 identical over 13 bases. V dropped 4 bases and J dropped 1; count of bases not matched to a gene: 7. CDR3 length: 18 amino acids. Germline V gives CDR1 SGHDN, CDR2 FVKESK. CDR3 nucleotides: TGTGCCAGCAGCCCGCGGACTAGCGGGGGCTCATCCTACAATGAGCAGTTCTTC. Encoded protein: CASSPRTSGGSSYNEQFF.

With regard to this clonotype: One base away lies a much larger clone, so this may be a sequencing read error. CDR3 loop: CATSTGNQPQHF. The DNA for the CDR3 is TGTGCCACCAGCACGGGCAATCAGCCCCAGCATTTT. The chain is built from TRBV15 and TRBJ1-5; D is undetermined. CDR3 length: 12 amino acids. Trimming took off 4 bases at V and 2 bases at J, with 3 bases between the two ends. Germline-derived CDR1 and CDR2 are LNHNV and YYDKDF (reference sequence).

Only a few counts were recorded for this clonotype. The chain joins TRBV24-1 to TRBJ2-1; D possibly matches TRBD1 or TRBD2 (5 bases each). There are 14 residues in the CDR3. Deletions cut 8 bases from V and 9 bases from J, with 19 bases between. Germline V lookup: CDR1 KGHDR, CDR2 SFDVKD. CDR3 region: CATNEGRRKGEQFF. For the CDR3, the DNA is TGTGCCACCAATGAGGGGCGCAGGAAGGGTGAGCAGTTCTTC.

V gene TRBV4-2 combines with J gene TRBJ1-5; 8 bases match TRBD1. In germline, CDR1 is LGHNA, CDR2 YNFKEQ. The CDR3 is made up of 15 amino acids. After removal of 1 base from V and 6 bases from J, the junction contained 5 bases not matched to a gene. The CDR3 reads CASSQADRGGQPQHF. The CDR3 DNA follows: TGTGCCAGCAGCCAAGCCGACAGGGGCGGTCAGCCCCAGCATTTT.